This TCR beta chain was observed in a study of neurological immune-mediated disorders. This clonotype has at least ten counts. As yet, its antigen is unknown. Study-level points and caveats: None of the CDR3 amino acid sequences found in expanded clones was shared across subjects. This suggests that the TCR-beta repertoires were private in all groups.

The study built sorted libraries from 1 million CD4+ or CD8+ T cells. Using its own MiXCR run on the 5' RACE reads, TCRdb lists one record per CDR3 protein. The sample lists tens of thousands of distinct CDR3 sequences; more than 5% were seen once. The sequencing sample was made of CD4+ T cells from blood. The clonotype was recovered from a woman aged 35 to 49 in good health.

DNA for the CDR3: TGTGCCAGCACTCCCCTCCGGGGGAGGGCCATATCCTACAATGAGCAGTTCTTC. Translating gives CASTPLRGRAISYNEQFF. The chain employs TRBV12-3 or TRBV12-4 and TRBJ2-1, with 7 nucleotides matching TRBD2. Losses at the gene ends were 7 bases for V and 1 base for J; bases not matched to a gene: 16. CDR3 length equals 18 residues.